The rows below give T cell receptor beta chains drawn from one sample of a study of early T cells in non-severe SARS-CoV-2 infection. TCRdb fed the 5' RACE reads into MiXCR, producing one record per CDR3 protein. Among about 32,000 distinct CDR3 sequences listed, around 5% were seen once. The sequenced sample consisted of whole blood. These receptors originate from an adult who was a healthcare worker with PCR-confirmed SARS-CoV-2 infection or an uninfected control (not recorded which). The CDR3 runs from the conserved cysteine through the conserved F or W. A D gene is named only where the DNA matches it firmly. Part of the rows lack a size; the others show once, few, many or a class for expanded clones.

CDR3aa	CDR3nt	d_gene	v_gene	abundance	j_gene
CASSLVVPTDTQYF	TGTGCCAGCAGCTTGGTCGTCCCCACAGATACGCAGTATTTT	.	TRBV7-9	.	TRBJ2-3
CASSPGSGRASYNEQFF	TGTGCCAGCAGCCCAGGGAGCGGGAGGGCCTCCTACAATGAGCAGTTCTTC	TRBD2	TRBV3-1	.	TRBJ2-1
CASILAGGTVDGYTF	TGTGCCAGTATACTGGCCGGGGGGACAGTAGATGGCTACACCTTC	TRBD1	TRBV19	many	TRBJ1-2
CASSFDGTAYNEQFF	TGTGCCAGCAGCTTCGACGGGACAGCTTACAATGAGCAGTTCTTC	TRBD1	TRBV7-2	few	TRBJ2-1
CASSQDQSYEQYF	TGCGCCAGCAGCCAAGACCAGTCCTACGAGCAGTACTTC	.	TRBV4-1	many	TRBJ2-7
CASSEQGTYGYTF	TGCGCCAGCAGTGAGCAGGGAACCTATGGCTACACCTTC	.	TRBV10-1	many	TRBJ1-2
CASSLWGLADSTDTQYF	TGCGCCAGCAGCTTGTGGGGACTAGCGGATAGCACAGATACGCAGTATTTT	TRBD2	TRBV5-1	many	TRBJ2-3
CASSANRGAAGNTIYF	TGTGCCAGCAGCGCGAATCGGGGGGCTGCTGGAAACACCATATATTTT	.	TRBV9	few	TRBJ1-3
CATSRGQGATDTQYF	TGTGCCACCAGCAGAGGTCAAGGGGCCACAGATACGCAGTATTTT	.	TRBV15	.	TRBJ2-3
CSAKPRTGGNTEAFF	TGCAGTGCTAAACCCCGGACAGGGGGAAACACTGAAGCTTTCTTT	TRBD1	TRBV20-1	many	TRBJ1-1
CSARLWGSSGTEAFF	TGCAGTGCTAGATTGTGGGGCAGCTCGGGCACTGAAGCTTTCTTT	.	TRBV20-1	.	TRBJ1-1
CASSFGGGGQPQHF	TGTGCCAGCAGTTTCGGTGGAGGGGGTCAGCCCCAGCATTTT	.	TRBV12-3/TRBV12-4	many	TRBJ1-5
CASSFSGSGNTIYF	TGTGCCAGCAGCTTTTCAGGCTCTGGAAACACCATATATTTT	.	TRBV7-8	few	TRBJ1-3
CASSQEPGSGANVLTF	TGTGCCAGCAGCCAAGAACCGGGCTCTGGGGCCAACGTCCTGACTTTC	.	TRBV4-2	many	TRBJ2-6
CASSSRDPETLYNEQFF	TGTGCCAGCAGCTCCCGGGACCCGGAGACGTTATACAATGAGCAGTTCTTC	.	TRBV7-9	many	TRBJ2-1
CASSSAAFWDTEAFF	TGTGCCAGCAGCTCGGCAGCATTTTGGGACACTGAAGCTTTCTTT	.	TRBV7-9	few	TRBJ1-1
CASSSGLAGVFNEQSF	TGTGCCAGCAGCTCCGGACTAGCGGGAGTGTTCAATGAGCAGTCCTTC	TRBD2	TRBV11-2	many	TRBJ2-1
CASSTGTSSYEQYF	TGTGCCAGCAGCACCGGGACTAGCTCCTACGAGCAGTACTTC	TRBD2	TRBV11-2	many	TRBJ2-7
CASSPDRGRSSYNSPLHF	TGCGCCAGCAGCCCGGACAGGGGCCGAAGCTCCTATAATTCACCCCTCCACTTT	TRBD1	TRBV5-1	many	TRBJ1-6
CSVPKLVTGTNYGYTF	TGCAGCGTTCCCAAGCTCGTAACAGGGACTAACTATGGCTACACCTTC	.	TRBV29-1	.	TRBJ1-2
CASSESGLAHTRTDTQYF	TGTGCCAGCAGTGAATCGGGACTAGCCCATACGAGGACAGATACGCAGTATTTT	TRBD2	TRBV25-1	many	TRBJ2-3
CASSLQAGGRNSPLHF	TGTGCCAGCAGCTTACAAGCAGGGGGCCGGAATTCACCCCTCCACTTT	TRBD1	TRBV7-6	.	TRBJ1-6
CASSSYSGMTREGAYNEQFF	TGTGCCAGCAGCTCTTACAGCGGGATGACAAGGGAAGGGGCCTACAATGAGCAGTTCTTC	TRBD2	TRBV5-4	.	TRBJ2-1
CASSWLEGSPLHF	TGTGCCAGCAGCTGGTTAGAAGGGTCACCCCTCCACTTT	.	TRBV11-2	many	TRBJ1-6
CASSYVAGSDTQYF	TGTGCCAGCAGTTACGTAGCCGGTTCAGATACGCAGTATTTT	.	TRBV6-5	few	TRBJ2-3
CASSRNLMNTEAFF	TGTGCCAGCAGCCGGAACCTCATGAACACTGAAGCTTTCTTT	.	TRBV28	.	TRBJ1-1
CATRKLQETQYF	TGTGCCACCCGAAAATTACAAGAGACCCAGTACTTC	.	TRBV6-2/TRBV6-3	many	TRBJ2-5
CASSQENWGQGISSTEAFF	TGTGCCAGCAGCCAAGAAAATTGGGGACAGGGGATTTCTAGCACTGAAGCTTTCTTT	TRBD1	TRBV14	.	TRBJ1-1
CSARDLELARRGEQFF	TGCAGTGCTAGAGATCTAGAACTAGCGAGAAGGGGGGAGCAGTTCTTC	.	TRBV20-1	many	TRBJ2-1
CASSLFRGGSTDTQYF	TGTGCCAGCAGTTTATTTCGCGGGGGTAGCACAGATACGCAGTATTTT	TRBD2	TRBV28	many	TRBJ2-3
CASTQPGQMNTEAFF	TGTGCCAGCACCCAGCCGGGACAGATGAACACTGAAGCTTTCTTT	TRBD1	TRBV6-6	many	TRBJ1-1